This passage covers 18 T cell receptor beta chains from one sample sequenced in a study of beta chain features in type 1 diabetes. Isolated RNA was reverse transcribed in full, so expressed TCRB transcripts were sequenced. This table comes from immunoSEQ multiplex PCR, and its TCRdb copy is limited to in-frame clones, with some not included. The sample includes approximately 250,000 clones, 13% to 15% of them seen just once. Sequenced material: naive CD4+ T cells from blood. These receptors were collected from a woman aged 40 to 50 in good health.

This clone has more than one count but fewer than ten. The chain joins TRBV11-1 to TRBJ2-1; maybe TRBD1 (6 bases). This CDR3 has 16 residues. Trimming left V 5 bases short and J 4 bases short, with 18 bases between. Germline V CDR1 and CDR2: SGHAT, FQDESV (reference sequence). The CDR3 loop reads CASSTRPGTHYNEQFF. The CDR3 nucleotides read TGTGCCAGCAGCACCCGTCCCGGGACACATTACAATGAGCAGTTCTTC.

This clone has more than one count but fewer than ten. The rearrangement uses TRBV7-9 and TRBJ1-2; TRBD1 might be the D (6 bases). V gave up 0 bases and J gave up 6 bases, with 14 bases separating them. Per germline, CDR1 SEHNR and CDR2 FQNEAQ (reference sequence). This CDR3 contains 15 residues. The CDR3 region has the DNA TGTGCCAGCAGCTTAGCGAACCCGGCAGGGGATGGCTACACCTTC. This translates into CASSLANPAGDGYTF. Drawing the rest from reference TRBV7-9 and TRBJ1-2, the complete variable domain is DTGVSQNPRHKITKRGQNVTFRCDPISEHNRLYWYRQTLGQGPEFLTYFQNEAQLEKSRLLSDRFSAERPKGSFSTLEIQRTEQGDSAMYLCASSLANPAGDGYTFGSGTRLTVV.

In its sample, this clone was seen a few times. In DNA form, the CDR3 reads TGTGCCAGCTTCAACAAGAACACTGAAGCTTTCTTT. Its protein is CASFNKNTEAFF. The V call is TRBV13, the J call TRBJ1-1; the D is unclear. The CDR3 has 12 residues. The V end was cut by 8 bases, the J end by 1 base, with 8 bases between. Germline V CDR1 and CDR2: PRHDT, FYEKMQ (reference sequence).

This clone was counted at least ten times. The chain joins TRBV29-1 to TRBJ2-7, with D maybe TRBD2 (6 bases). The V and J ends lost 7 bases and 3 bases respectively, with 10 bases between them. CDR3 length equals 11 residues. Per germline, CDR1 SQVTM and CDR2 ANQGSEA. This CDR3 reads CSGGAGYEQYF. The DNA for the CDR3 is TGCAGCGGCGGGGCTGGCTACGAGCAGTACTTC.

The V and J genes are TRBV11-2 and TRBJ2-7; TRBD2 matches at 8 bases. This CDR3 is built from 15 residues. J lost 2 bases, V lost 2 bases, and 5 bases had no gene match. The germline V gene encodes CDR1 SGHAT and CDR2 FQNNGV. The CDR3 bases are TGTGCCAGCAGCTTATCCGGGGGGGCCCCCTACGAGCAGTACTTC. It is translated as CASSLSGGAPYEQYF.

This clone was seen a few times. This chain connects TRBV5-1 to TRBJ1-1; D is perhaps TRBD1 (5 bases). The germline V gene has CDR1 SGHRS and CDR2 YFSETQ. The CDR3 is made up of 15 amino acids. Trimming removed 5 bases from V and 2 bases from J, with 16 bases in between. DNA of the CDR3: TGCGCCAGCAGTTCTAATACAGGTCGTAACACTGAAGCTTTCTTT. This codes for CASSSNTGRNTEAFF. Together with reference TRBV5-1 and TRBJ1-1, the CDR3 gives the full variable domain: KAGVTQTPRYLIKTRGQQVTLSCSPISGHRSVSWYQQTPGQGLQFLFEYFSETQRNKGNFPGRFSGRQFSNSRSEMNVSTLELGDSALYLCASSSNTGRNTEAFFGQGTRLTVV.

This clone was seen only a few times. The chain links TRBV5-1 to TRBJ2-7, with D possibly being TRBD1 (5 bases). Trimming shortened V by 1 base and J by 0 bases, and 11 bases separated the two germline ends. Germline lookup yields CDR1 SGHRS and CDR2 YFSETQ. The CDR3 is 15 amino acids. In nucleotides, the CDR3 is TGCGCCAGCAGCTTGAAGGCAGGGTTCTCCTACGAGCAGTACTTC. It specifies CASSLKAGFSYEQYF.

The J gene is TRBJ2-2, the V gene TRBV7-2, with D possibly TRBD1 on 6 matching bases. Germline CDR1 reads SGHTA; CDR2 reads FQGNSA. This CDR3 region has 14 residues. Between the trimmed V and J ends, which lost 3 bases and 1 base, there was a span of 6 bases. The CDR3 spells CASSLTGNTGELFF. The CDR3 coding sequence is TGTGCCAGCAGCTTGACAGGGAACACCGGGGAGCTGTTTTTT.

CDR3 sequence reads: CASRTGTSGLNEQFF. CDR3 nucleotides: TGTGCCAGCAGAACCGGGACTAGCGGTCTGAATGAGCAGTTCTTC. V and J are TRBV5-4 and TRBJ2-1; 11 bases fit TRBD2. V shed 5 bases, J shed 7 bases, and the junction held 8 bases outside the gene matches. This CDR3 has 15 amino acids. The germline gives CDR1 SGHNT, CDR2 YYREEE (reference sequence).

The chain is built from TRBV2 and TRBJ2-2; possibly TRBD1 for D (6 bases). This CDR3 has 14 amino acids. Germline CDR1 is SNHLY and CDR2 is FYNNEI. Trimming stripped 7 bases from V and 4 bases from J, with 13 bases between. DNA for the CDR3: TGTGCCAGCATTGGGACACACCGCACCGGGGAGCTGTTTTTT. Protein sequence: CASIGTHRTGELFF.

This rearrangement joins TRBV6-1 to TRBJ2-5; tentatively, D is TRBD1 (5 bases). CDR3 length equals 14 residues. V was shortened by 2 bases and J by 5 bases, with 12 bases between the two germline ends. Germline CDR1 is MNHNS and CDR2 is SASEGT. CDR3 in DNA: TGTGCCAGCAGTGAACAGCAGGGTCGGGAGACCCAGTACTTC. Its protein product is CASSEQQGRETQYF.

The CDR3 bases are TGTGCCAGCAGCGCCCAGGGGTTTGGGGATGGCTACACCTTC. Protein: CASSAQGFGDGYTF. V and J are TRBV7-2 and TRBJ1-2; a possible D gene is TRBD1 (6 bases). This CDR3 contains 14 residues. The ends were cut back, 5 bases at V and 6 bases at J, with 16 bases in the middle. Germline CDR1 SGHTA, CDR2 FQGNSA.

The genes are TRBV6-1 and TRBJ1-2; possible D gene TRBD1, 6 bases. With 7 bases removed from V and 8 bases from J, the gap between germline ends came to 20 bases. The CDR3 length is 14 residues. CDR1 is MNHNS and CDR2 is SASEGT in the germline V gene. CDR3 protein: CASTGGPGFGGYTF. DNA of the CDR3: TGTGCCAGCACCGGGGGGCCGGGATTTGGGGGCTACACCTTC.

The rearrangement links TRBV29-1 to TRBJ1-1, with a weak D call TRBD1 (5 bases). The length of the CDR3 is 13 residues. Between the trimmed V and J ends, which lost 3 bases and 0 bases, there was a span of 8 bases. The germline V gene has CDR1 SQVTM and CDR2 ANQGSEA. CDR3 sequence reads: CSVDQGMNTEAFF. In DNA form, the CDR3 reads TGCAGCGTTGATCAGGGAATGAACACTGAAGCTTTCTTT.

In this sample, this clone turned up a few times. The CDR3 loop is CASSLPNQPQHF. For the CDR3, the DNA is TGTGCCAGCAGTTTACCGAATCAGCCCCAGCATTTT. V gene TRBV28 combines with J gene TRBJ1-5; D is undetermined. V was trimmed by 2 bases and J by 4 bases, leaving 3 bases between them. The CDR3 contains 12 residues. Looked up from germline, CDR1 is MDHEN and CDR2 is SYDVKM.

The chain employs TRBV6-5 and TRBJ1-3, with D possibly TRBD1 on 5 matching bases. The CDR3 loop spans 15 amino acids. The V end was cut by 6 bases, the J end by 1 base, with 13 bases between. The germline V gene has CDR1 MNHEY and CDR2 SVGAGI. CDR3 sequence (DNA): TGTGCCAGCAGAGACGACAGAACTTCTGGAAACACCATATATTTT. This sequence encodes CASRDDRTSGNTIYF.

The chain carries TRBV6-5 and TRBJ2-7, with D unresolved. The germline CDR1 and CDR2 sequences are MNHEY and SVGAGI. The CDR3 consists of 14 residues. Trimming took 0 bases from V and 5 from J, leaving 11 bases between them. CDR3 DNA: TGTGCCAGCAGTTACTCGCTATTGATTGACGAGCAGTACTTC. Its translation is CASSYSLLIDEQYF.

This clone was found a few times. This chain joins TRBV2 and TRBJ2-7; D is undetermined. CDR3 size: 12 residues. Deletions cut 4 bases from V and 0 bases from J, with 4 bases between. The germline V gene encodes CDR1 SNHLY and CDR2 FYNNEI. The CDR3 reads CASSVFSYEQYF. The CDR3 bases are TGTGCCAGCAGTGTCTTCTCCTACGAGCAGTACTTC.